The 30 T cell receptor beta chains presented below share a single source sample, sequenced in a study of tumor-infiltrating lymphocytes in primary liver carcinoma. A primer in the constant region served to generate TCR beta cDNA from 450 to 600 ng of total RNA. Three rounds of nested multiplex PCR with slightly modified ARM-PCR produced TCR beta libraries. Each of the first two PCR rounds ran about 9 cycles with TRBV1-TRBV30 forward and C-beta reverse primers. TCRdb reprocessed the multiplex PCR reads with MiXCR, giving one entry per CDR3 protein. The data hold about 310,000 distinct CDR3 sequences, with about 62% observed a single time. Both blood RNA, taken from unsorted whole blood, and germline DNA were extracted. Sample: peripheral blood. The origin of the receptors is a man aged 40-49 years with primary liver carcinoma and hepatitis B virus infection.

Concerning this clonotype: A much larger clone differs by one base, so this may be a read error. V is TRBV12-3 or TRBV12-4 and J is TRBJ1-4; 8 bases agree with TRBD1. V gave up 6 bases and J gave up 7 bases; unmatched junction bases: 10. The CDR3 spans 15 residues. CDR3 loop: CASRNTGGVVEKLFF. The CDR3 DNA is TGTGCCAGCAGGAACACAGGGGGAGTGGTTGAAAAACTGTTTTTT.

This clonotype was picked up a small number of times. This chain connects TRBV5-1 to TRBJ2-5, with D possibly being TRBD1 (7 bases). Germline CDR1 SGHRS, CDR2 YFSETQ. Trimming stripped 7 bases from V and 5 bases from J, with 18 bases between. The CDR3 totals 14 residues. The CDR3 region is CASSEGASSETQYF. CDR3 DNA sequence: TGCGCCAGCTCGGAGGGGGCTTCGAGTGAGACCCAGTACTTC.

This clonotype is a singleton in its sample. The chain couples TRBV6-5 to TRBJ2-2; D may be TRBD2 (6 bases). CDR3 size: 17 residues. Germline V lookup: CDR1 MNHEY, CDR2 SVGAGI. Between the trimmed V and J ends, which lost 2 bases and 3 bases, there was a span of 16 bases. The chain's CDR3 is CASSYGALAIHTGELFF. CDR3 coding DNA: TGTGCCAGCAGTTACGGGGCTCTAGCGATTCACACCGGGGAGCTGTTTTTT.

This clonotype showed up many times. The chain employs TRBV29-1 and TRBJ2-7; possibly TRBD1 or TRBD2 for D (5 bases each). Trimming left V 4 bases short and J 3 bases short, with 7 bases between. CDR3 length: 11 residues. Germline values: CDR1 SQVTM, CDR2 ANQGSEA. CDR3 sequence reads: CSVGGNYEQYF. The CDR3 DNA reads TGCAGCGTTGGGGGGAACTACGAGCAGTACTTC.

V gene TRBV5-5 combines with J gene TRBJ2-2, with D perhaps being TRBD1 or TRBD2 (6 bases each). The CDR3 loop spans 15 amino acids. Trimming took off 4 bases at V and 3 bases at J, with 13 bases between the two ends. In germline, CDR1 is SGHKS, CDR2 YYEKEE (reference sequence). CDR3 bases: TGTGCCAGCAGCCTGGAGGGGGAGGACACCGGGGAGCTGTTTTTT. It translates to CASSLEGEDTGELFF.

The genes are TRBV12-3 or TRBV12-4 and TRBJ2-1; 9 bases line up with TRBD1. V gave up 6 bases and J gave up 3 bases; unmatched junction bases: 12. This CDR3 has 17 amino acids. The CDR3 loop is CASSSGTGIRVYNEQFF. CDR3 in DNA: TGTGCCAGCAGCTCTGGGACAGGGATAAGAGTCTACAATGAGCAGTTCTTC.

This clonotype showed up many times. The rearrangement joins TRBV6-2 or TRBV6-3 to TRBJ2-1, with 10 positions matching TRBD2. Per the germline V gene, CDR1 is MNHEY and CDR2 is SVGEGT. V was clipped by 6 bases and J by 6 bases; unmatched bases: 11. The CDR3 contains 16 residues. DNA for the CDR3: TGTGCCAGCAGGCCCTTAATAGCGGGAGGACCCAATGAGCAGTTCTTC. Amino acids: CASRPLIAGGPNEQFF.

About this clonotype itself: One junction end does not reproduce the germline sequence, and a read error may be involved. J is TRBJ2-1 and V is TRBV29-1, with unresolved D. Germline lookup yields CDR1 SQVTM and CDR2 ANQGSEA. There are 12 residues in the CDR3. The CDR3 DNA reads TGCAGCGCTGAAGTATCGATTGGAGAGCAGTTCTTC. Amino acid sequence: CSAEVSIGEQFF.

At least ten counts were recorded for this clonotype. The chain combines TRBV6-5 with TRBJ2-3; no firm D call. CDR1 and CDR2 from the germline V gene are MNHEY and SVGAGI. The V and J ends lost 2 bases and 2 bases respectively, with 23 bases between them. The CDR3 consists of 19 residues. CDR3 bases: TGTGCCAGCAGTTACCTCTCGTTTGGGGTAGCAGATTTCACAGATACGCAGTATTTT. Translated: CASSYLSFGVADFTDTQYF.

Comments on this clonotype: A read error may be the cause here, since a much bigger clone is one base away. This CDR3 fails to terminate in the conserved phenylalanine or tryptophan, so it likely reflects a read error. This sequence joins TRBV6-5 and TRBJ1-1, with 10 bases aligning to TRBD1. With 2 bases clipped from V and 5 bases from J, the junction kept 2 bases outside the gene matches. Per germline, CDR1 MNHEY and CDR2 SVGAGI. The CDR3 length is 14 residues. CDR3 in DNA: TGTGCCAGCAGTTACGGACAGGGGGTAACTGAAGCTTTCTTA. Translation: CASSYGQGVTEAFL.

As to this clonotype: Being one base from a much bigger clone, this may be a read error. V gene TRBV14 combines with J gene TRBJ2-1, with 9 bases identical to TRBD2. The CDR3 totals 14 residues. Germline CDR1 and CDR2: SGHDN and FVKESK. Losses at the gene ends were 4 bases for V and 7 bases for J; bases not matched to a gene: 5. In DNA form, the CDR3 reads TGTGCCAGCAGCCGACAAGCGGGAGGAAATGAGCAGTTCTTC. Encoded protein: CASSRQAGGNEQFF.

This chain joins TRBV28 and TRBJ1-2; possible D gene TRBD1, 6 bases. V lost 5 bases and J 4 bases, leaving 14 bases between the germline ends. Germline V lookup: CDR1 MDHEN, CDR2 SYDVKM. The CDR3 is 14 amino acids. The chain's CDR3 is CASSAPGQSYGYTF. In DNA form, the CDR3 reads TGTGCCAGCAGTGCCCCCGGACAGAGCTATGGCTACACCTTC.

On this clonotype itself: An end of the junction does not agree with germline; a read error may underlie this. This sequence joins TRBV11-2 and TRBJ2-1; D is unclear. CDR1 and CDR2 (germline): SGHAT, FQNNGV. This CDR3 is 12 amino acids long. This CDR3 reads CASRPRYNEKFF. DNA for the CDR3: TGTGCCAGCAGGCCCCGCTACAATGAGAAGTTCTTC. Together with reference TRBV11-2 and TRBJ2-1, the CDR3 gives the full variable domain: EAGVAQSPRYKIIEKRQSVAFWCNPISGHATLYWYQQILGQGPKLLIQFQNNGVVDDSQLPKDRFSAERLKGVDSTLKIQPAKLEDSAVYLCASRPRYNEKFFGPGTRLTVL.

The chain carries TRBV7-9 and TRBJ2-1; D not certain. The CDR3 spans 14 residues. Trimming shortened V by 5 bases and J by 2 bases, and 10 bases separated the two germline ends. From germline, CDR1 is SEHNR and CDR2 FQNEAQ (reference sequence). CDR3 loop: CASSTARTYNEQFF. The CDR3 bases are TGTGCCAGCAGCACAGCGAGAACCTACAATGAGCAGTTCTTC.

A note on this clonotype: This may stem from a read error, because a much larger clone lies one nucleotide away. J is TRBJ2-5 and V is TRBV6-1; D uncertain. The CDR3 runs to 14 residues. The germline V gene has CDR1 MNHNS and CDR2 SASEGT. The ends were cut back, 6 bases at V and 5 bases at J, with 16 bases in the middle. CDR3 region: CASRRASSRETQYF. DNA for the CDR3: TGTGCCAGCAGAAGGGCCTCCTCGAGGGAGACCCAGTACTTC.

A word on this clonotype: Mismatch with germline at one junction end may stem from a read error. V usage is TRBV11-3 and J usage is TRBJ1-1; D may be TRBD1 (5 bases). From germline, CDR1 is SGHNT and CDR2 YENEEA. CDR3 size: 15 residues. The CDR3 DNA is TGTGCCAGCAGCCCCGGATACCACAAGGACACCGAAGCTTTCTTT. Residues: CASSPGYHKDTEAFF. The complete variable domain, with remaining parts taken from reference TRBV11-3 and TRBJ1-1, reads EAGVVQSPRYKIIEKKQPVAFWCNPISGHNTLYWYLQNLGQGPELLIRYENEEAVDDSQLPKDRFSAERLKGVDSTLKIQPAELGDSAVYLCASSPGYHKDTEAFFGQGTRLTVV.

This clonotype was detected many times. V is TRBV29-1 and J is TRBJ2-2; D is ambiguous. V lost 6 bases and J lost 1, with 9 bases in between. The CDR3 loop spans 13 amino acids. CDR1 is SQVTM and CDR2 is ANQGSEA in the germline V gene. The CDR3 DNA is TGCAGCGTATCGGCTCAGAACACCGGGGAGCTGTTTTTT. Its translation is CSVSAQNTGELFF.

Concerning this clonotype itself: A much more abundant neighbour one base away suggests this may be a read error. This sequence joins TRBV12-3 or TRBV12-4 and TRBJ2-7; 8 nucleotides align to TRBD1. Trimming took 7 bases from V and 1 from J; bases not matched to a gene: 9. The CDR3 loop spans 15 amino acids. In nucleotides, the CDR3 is TGTGCCAGCAACAGACCCGGGACAGGATCCTACGAGCAGTACTTC. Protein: CASNRPGTGSYEQYF.

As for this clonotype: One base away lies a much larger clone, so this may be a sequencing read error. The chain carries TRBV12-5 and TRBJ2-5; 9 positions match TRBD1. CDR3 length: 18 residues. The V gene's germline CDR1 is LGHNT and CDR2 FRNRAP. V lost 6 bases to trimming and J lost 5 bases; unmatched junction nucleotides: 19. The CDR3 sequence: CASGEDLGDRESRETQYF. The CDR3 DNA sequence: TGTGCTAGTGGAGAAGATTTAGGGGACAGGGAGTCGAGGGAGACCCAGTACTTC.

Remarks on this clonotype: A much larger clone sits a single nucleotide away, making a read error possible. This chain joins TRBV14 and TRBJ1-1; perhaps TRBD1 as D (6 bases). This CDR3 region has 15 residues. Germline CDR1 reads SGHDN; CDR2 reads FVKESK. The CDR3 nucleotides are TGTGTCAGCAGCCAGGATACAGGGATCTACACTGAAGCTTTCTTT. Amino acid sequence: CVSSQDTGIYTEAFF.

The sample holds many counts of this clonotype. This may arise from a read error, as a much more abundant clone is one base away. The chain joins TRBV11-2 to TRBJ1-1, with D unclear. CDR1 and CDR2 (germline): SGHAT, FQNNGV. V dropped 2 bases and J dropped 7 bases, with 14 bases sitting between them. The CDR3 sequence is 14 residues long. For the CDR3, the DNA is TGTGCCAGCAGCTTAAATCGGAGCGTCAGTGAAGCTTTCTTT. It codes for CASSLNRSVSEAFF. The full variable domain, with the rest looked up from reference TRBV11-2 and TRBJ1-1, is EAGVAQSPRYKIIEKRQSVAFWCNPISGHATLYWYQQILGQGPKLLIQFQNNGVVDDSQLPKDRFSAERLKGVDSTLKIQPAKLEDSAVYLCASSLNRSVSEAFFGQGTRLTVV.

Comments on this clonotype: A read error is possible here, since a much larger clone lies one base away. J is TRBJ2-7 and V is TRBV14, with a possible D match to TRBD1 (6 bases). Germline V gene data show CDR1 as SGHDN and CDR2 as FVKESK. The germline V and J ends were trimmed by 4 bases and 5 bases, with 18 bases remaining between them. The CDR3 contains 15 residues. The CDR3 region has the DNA TGTGCCAGCAGCCGAGTGAGGGGGATTAGCGACGAGCAGTACTTC. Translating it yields CASSRVRGISDEQYF.

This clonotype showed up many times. The CDR3 is CASSQELLAPYNEQFF. In DNA, the CDR3 is TGTGCCAGCAGCCAAGAGCTTCTAGCCCCGTACAATGAGCAGTTCTTC. The V call is TRBV4-2, the J call TRBJ2-1; D is perhaps TRBD2 (5 bases). Germline CDR1 and CDR2: LGHNA and YNFKEQ. The CDR3 is made up of 16 amino acids. With 0 bases removed from V and 4 bases from J, the gap between germline ends came to 13 bases.

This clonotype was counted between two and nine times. This CDR3 reads CASSSGTGSGEQYF. CDR3 coding DNA: TGTGCCAGCAGCTCCGGGACCGGGAGTGGTGAGCAGTACTTC. The genes are TRBV7-9 and TRBJ2-7, with D possibly being TRBD2 (6 bases). This CDR3 is built from 14 residues. The V end lost 4 bases, the J end lost 7 bases, and 17 bases lay between the germline ends. CDR1 and CDR2 from the germline V gene are SEHNR and FQNEAQ (reference sequence).

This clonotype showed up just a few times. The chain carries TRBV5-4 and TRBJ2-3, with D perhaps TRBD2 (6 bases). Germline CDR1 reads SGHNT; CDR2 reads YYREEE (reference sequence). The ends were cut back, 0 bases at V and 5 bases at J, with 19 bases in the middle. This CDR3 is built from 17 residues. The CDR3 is CASSLAPGLLTLDTQYF. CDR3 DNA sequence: TGTGCCAGCAGCTTGGCTCCGGGACTTCTCACTTTAGATACGCAGTATTTT.

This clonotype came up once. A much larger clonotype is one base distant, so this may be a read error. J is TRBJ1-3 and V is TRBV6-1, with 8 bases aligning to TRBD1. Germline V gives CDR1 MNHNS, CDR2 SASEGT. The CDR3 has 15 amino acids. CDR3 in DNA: TGTGCCAGTTATCCGGGACAGGCGGTTGGAAGCACCATATATTTT. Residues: CASYPGQAVGSTIYF.

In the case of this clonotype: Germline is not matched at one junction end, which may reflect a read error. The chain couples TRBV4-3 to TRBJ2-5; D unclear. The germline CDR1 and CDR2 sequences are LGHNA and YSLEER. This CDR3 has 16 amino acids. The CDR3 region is CVSSQDWGTRQETQYF. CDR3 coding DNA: TGCGTCAGCAGCCAAGATTGGGGAACTCGCCAAGAGACCCAGTACTTC.

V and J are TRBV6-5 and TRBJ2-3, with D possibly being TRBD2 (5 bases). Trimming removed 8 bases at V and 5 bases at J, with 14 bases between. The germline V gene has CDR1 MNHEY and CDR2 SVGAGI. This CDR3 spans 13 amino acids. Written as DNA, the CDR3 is TGTGCCAGCCGACGGAGGTTCCGAGATACGCAGTATTTT. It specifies CASRRRFRDTQYF.

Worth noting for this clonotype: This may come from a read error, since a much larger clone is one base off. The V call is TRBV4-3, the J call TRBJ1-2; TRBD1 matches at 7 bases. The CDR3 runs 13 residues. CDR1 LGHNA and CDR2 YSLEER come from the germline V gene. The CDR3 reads CVSSQDRVQGYTF. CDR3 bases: TGCGTCAGCAGCCAAGACAGGGTACAAGGCTACACCTTC.

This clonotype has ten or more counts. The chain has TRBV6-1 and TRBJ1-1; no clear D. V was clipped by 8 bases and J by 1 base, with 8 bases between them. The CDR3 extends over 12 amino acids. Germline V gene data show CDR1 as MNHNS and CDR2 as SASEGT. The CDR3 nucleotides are TGTGCCAGCGCGGGTTCGAACACTGAAGCTTTCTTT. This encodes CASAGSNTEAFF.